Listed below are T cell receptor beta chains from one sample, sequenced in a study of T cell repertoires in cytomegalovirus infection. MiXCR was run by TCRdb on the reads, yielding one entry per CDR3 protein. The profile covers 680,000 or so distinct CDR3 sequences, with 35% to 40% appearing a single time and roughly 2.9% taken by the ten largest. What was sequenced was PBMCs. Receptors originate from a human donor in good health (CMV status not recorded). Some clones in this sample may be carry-over from other donors' samples. Each CDR3 is given with its conserved first and last residue. The order of the fields is J gene, clone size, V gene, D gene, CDR3 DNA, CDR3 protein. The D gene is left open where the match is weak. Size is omitted from some rows. Given values are once, few, many or a class for expanded clones.

J gene: TRBJ2-5; clone size: few; V gene: TRBV27; D gene: NA; CDR3 DNA: TGTGCCAGCAGTTTATTCCCGAAAGAGACCCAGTACTTC; CDR3 protein: CASSLFPKETQYF
J gene: TRBJ1-6; clone size: NA; V gene: TRBV13; D gene: NA; CDR3 DNA: TGTGCCAGCAGCTACTCCGGGACACCCGTTTCACCCCTCCACTTT; CDR3 protein: CASSYSGTPVSPLHF
J gene: TRBJ2-5; clone size: NA; V gene: TRBV12-3/TRBV12-4; D gene: TRBD2; CDR3 DNA: TGTGCCAGCAGTCTTAACGGGGCTAGCGGGGGGACGAGAGACCAGTACTTC; CDR3 protein: CASSLNGASGGTRDQYF
J gene: TRBJ2-6; clone size: many; V gene: TRBV7-9; D gene: NA; CDR3 DNA: TGTGCCAGCAGCCCTCGACAGGTTTCCTCTGGGGCCAACGTCCTGACTTTC; CDR3 protein: CASSPRQVSSGANVLTF
J gene: TRBJ1-1; clone size: few; V gene: TRBV19; D gene: NA; CDR3 DNA: TGTGCCAGTAGTATCAGAGTCTTGAACACTGAAGCTTTCTTT; CDR3 protein: CASSIRVLNTEAFF
J gene: TRBJ2-3; clone size: NA; V gene: TRBV27; D gene: TRBD1; CDR3 DNA: TGTGCCAGCAGTTTTTGGAAATTACCGGGACAGGGAGACACAGATACGCAGTATTTT; CDR3 protein: CASSFWKLPGQGDTDTQYF
J gene: TRBJ1-2; clone size: NA; V gene: TRBV5-1; D gene: NA; CDR3 DNA: TGCGCCAGCAGGCTAACAGAGGAGGGAGGCTACACCTTC; CDR3 protein: CASRLTEEGGYTF
J gene: TRBJ1-2; clone size: NA; V gene: TRBV27; D gene: NA; CDR3 DNA: TGTGCCAGCAGTCCACGGCCTTCGGGCTATGGCTACACCTTC; CDR3 protein: CASSPRPSGYGYTF
J gene: TRBJ2-7; clone size: NA; V gene: TRBV15; D gene: NA; CDR3 DNA: TGTGCCACCAGCAGAGATTTAACTAGTCACTACGAGCAGTACTTC; CDR3 protein: CATSRDLTSHYEQYF
J gene: TRBJ1-1; clone size: few; V gene: TRBV7-9; D gene: NA; CDR3 DNA: TGTGCCAGCAGCAACCAAAATGGGAACACTGAAGCTTTCTTT; CDR3 protein: CASSNQNGNTEAFF
J gene: TRBJ2-5; clone size: few; V gene: TRBV11-1; D gene: TRBD1; CDR3 DNA: TGTGCCAGCAGCTCAGGGGTATTGGACAGGGGACAAGAGACCCAGTACTTC; CDR3 protein: CASSSGVLDRGQETQYF
J gene: TRBJ1-5; clone size: NA; V gene: TRBV19; D gene: NA; CDR3 DNA: TGTGCCAGTAGTAAGGAGACGCAAAATCAGCCCCAGCATTTT; CDR3 protein: CASSKETQNQPQHF
J gene: TRBJ2-2; clone size: NA; V gene: TRBV6-5; D gene: NA; CDR3 DNA: TGTGCCAGCGGTGGGGACGGAGGCCTGAACACCGGGGAGCTGTTTTTT; CDR3 protein: CASGGDGGLNTGELFF
J gene: TRBJ2-1; clone size: few; V gene: TRBV11-2; D gene: NA; CDR3 DNA: TGTGCCAGCAGCTTAGAGGGGGTGGGTAGCCATGAGCAGTTCTTC; CDR3 protein: CASSLEGVGSHEQFF
J gene: TRBJ2-2; clone size: NA; V gene: TRBV7-6; D gene: NA; CDR3 DNA: TGTGCCAGCAGCACGCCGGGGGCTGGGAACACCGGGGAGCTGTTTTTT; CDR3 protein: CASSTPGAGNTGELFF
J gene: TRBJ1-1; clone size: NA; V gene: TRBV20-1; D gene: NA; CDR3 DNA: TGCAGTGCTAGAAGGGGCGCCTCGAACACTGAAGCTTTCTTT; CDR3 protein: CSARRGASNTEAFF
J gene: TRBJ2-1; clone size: few; V gene: TRBV6-1; D gene: TRBD1; CDR3 DNA: TGTGCCAGCAGTGAACGACCCGGGACAGGGGGGAGTGAGCAGTTCTTC; CDR3 protein: CASSERPGTGGSEQFF
J gene: TRBJ2-6; clone size: many; V gene: TRBV7-8; D gene: TRBD1; CDR3 DNA: TGTGCCAGCAGCCCCGGACAGGGCACAGGCAACGTCCTGACTTTC; CDR3 protein: CASSPGQGTGNVLTF
J gene: TRBJ2-5; clone size: NA; V gene: TRBV6-2/TRBV6-3; D gene: TRBD1; CDR3 DNA: TGTGCCAGCCGAATCGACAGGGGTTTGGAAGAGACCCAGTACTTC; CDR3 protein: CASRIDRGLEETQYF
J gene: TRBJ2-3; clone size: once; V gene: TRBV7-2; D gene: NA; CDR3 DNA: TGTGCCAGCAGCAAACGCCCGGACGGCACAGATACGCAGTATTTT; CDR3 protein: CASSKRPDGTDTQYF
J gene: TRBJ2-1; clone size: NA; V gene: TRBV29-1; D gene: NA; CDR3 DNA: TGCAGCGTTGCGGCTAGCTCGGAATACAATGAGCAGTTCTTC; CDR3 protein: CSVAASSEYNEQFF
J gene: TRBJ2-7; clone size: few; V gene: TRBV7-2; D gene: NA; CDR3 DNA: TGTGCCAGCAGCTTGGGGGGGGCGATTCACGAGCAGTACTTC; CDR3 protein: CASSLGGAIHEQYF
J gene: TRBJ2-5; clone size: NA; V gene: TRBV5-1; D gene: NA; CDR3 DNA: TGCGCCAGCAGCTTTAGCCCGACTAGTTCTCAAGAGACCCAGTACTTC; CDR3 protein: CASSFSPTSSQETQYF
J gene: TRBJ2-2; clone size: NA; V gene: TRBV29-1; D gene: NA; CDR3 DNA: TGCAGCGTTGAAATGGTCACCTCCAGGGGGGCGAACACCGGGGAGCTGTTTTTT; CDR3 protein: CSVEMVTSRGANTGELFF
J gene: TRBJ2-5; clone size: NA; V gene: TRBV12-3/TRBV12-4; D gene: TRBD2; CDR3 DNA: TGTGCCAGCAGTTTTGGTGGGACTAGCGGGTTGGGGCAAGAGACCCAGTACTTC; CDR3 protein: CASSFGGTSGLGQETQYF
J gene: TRBJ2-7; clone size: few; V gene: TRBV6-5; D gene: NA; CDR3 DNA: TGTGCCAGCAGTTACTCGAGTCCGGGACAAGAGCCAAGCGAGCAGTACTTC; CDR3 protein: CASSYSSPGQEPSEQYF
J gene: TRBJ1-2; clone size: NA; V gene: TRBV6-5; D gene: NA; CDR3 DNA: TGTGCCAGCAGTTTACTTCCAGGGACCTATGGCTACACCTTC; CDR3 protein: CASSLLPGTYGYTF
J gene: TRBJ2-1; clone size: NA; V gene: TRBV20-1; D gene: NA; CDR3 DNA: TGCAGTGCCACCAAAGGCCTCTCCTACAATGAGCAGTTCTTC; CDR3 protein: CSATKGLSYNEQFF
J gene: TRBJ2-3; clone size: NA; V gene: TRBV15; D gene: NA; CDR3 DNA: TGTGCCACCAGCAGAGAAGCAGGGAATCGGGGCTTAGCGGCCACAGATACGCAGTATTTT; CDR3 protein: CATSREAGNRGLAATDTQYF
J gene: TRBJ2-6; clone size: few; V gene: TRBV7-8; D gene: NA; CDR3 DNA: TGTGCCAGCAGCGCAAACAGGGTTGGGGCCAACGTCCTGACTTTC; CDR3 protein: CASSANRVGANVLTF
J gene: TRBJ1-6; clone size: few; V gene: TRBV7-9; D gene: NA; CDR3 DNA: TGTGCCAGCAGCTTAGACGTTCCCCCTTCACCCCTCCACTTT; CDR3 protein: CASSLDVPPSPLHF
J gene: TRBJ1-1; clone size: NA; V gene: TRBV7-9; D gene: NA; CDR3 DNA: TGTGCCAGCAGCTTCCGCCACAAGAACACTGAAGCTTTCTTT; CDR3 protein: CASSFRHKNTEAFF
J gene: TRBJ1-4; clone size: many; V gene: TRBV7-8; D gene: TRBD1; CDR3 DNA: TGTGCCAGCAGCTTAGGAGGGACAGGGGTTGAAAAACTGTTTTTT; CDR3 protein: CASSLGGTGVEKLFF
J gene: TRBJ2-1; clone size: NA; V gene: TRBV28; D gene: NA; CDR3 DNA: TGTGCCAGCCGAGACCGTCGGACAGTTTACAATGAGCAGTTCTTC; CDR3 protein: CASRDRRTVYNEQFF
J gene: TRBJ1-2; clone size: NA; V gene: TRBV25-1; D gene: TRBD1; CDR3 DNA: TGTGCCAGCAGTGACCCCAGGGGGTTTTATGGCTACACCTTC; CDR3 protein: CASSDPRGFYGYTF
J gene: TRBJ2-7; clone size: few; V gene: TRBV7-8; D gene: TRBD1; CDR3 DNA: TGTGCCAGCAGCTTCAGCCGGGACAGGGTCTACGAGCAGTACTTC; CDR3 protein: CASSFSRDRVYEQYF
J gene: TRBJ1-5; clone size: few; V gene: TRBV12-3/TRBV12-4; D gene: NA; CDR3 DNA: TGTGCCAGCAGTTCGGACACGTCTAGCAATCAGCCCCAGCATTTT; CDR3 protein: CASSSDTSSNQPQHF
J gene: TRBJ2-7; clone size: NA; V gene: TRBV7-9; D gene: NA; CDR3 DNA: TGTGCCAGCAGCTCCCCCTCCAGGGTTGGAGCCGACGAGCAGTACTTC; CDR3 protein: CASSSPSRVGADEQYF
J gene: TRBJ2-1; clone size: NA; V gene: TRBV10-3; D gene: TRBD1; CDR3 DNA: TGTGCCATCAGTGGACAGGGGAACAATGAGCAGTTCTTC; CDR3 protein: CAISGQGNNEQFF
J gene: TRBJ2-3; clone size: NA; V gene: TRBV10-1; D gene: TRBD2; CDR3 DNA: TGCGCCAGCAGTGATCGGGGGGACACAGATACGCAGTATTTT; CDR3 protein: CASSDRGDTDTQYF
J gene: TRBJ1-2; clone size: NA; V gene: TRBV7-9; D gene: NA; CDR3 DNA: TGTGCCAGCAGCCCCTCGACAGTGGGGGACTATGGCTACACCTTC; CDR3 protein: CASSPSTVGDYGYTF
J gene: TRBJ1-2; clone size: many; V gene: TRBV12-3/TRBV12-4; D gene: TRBD1; CDR3 DNA: TGTGCCAGCAGTCCAGGGGACAGGGCGAACTATGGCTACACCTTC; CDR3 protein: CASSPGDRANYGYTF
J gene: TRBJ1-5; clone size: NA; V gene: TRBV20-1; D gene: NA; CDR3 DNA: TGCAGTGCTAGAGATAGCAGGCAGGGTATCGTTCAGCCCCAGCATTTT; CDR3 protein: CSARDSRQGIVQPQHF
J gene: TRBJ2-3; clone size: NA; V gene: TRBV7-9; D gene: TRBD2; CDR3 DNA: TGTGCCAGCAGCCCCGGGACTAGCGGACTGCGTCTGAGAGATACGCAGTATTTT; CDR3 protein: CASSPGTSGLRLRDTQYF
J gene: TRBJ2-2; clone size: once; V gene: TRBV27; D gene: NA; CDR3 DNA: TGTGCCAGCAGTTTCTTAACGAGGGGCGGGGAGCTGTTTTTT; CDR3 protein: CASSFLTRGGELFF
J gene: TRBJ2-3; clone size: NA; V gene: TRBV19; D gene: NA; CDR3 DNA: TGTGCCAGTAGGCGGACTCTCACAGATACGCAGTATTTT; CDR3 protein: CASRRTLTDTQYF
J gene: TRBJ1-5; clone size: NA; V gene: TRBV2; D gene: NA; CDR3 DNA: TGTGCCAGCAGGATCCGGGACCATAGCAATCAGCCCCAGCATTTT; CDR3 protein: CASRIRDHSNQPQHF
J gene: TRBJ2-5; clone size: NA; V gene: TRBV7-9; D gene: NA; CDR3 DNA: TGTGCCAGCAGCCTGGACCTAGGAGCAGAGACCCAGTACTTC; CDR3 protein: CASSLDLGAETQYF
J gene: TRBJ1-1; clone size: NA; V gene: TRBV19; D gene: NA; CDR3 DNA: TGTGCCAGTAGTCCTGACCGACAGTTGAACACTGAAGCTTTCTTT; CDR3 protein: CASSPDRQLNTEAFF
J gene: TRBJ2-1; clone size: few; V gene: TRBV7-8; D gene: NA; CDR3 DNA: TGTGCCAGCAGCCCAGCCGGGGTACACTACAATGAGCAGTTCTTC; CDR3 protein: CASSPAGVHYNEQFF
J gene: TRBJ1-5; clone size: many; V gene: TRBV7-9; D gene: TRBD1; CDR3 DNA: TGTGCCAGCAGCTTCGGGACAGTTAATCAGCCCCAGCATTTT; CDR3 protein: CASSFGTVNQPQHF
J gene: TRBJ2-7; clone size: NA; V gene: TRBV12-3/TRBV12-4; D gene: TRBD1; CDR3 DNA: TGTGCCAGTGCCGGGACAGGACCCTACGAGCAGTACTTC; CDR3 protein: CASAGTGPYEQYF
J gene: TRBJ1-2; clone size: NA; V gene: TRBV7-2; D gene: NA; CDR3 DNA: TGTGCCAGCAGCTTAGGTGGGACCAAAGGGCATGGCTACACCTTC; CDR3 protein: CASSLGGTKGHGYTF
J gene: TRBJ2-2; clone size: few; V gene: TRBV12-3/TRBV12-4; D gene: NA; CDR3 DNA: TGTGCCAGCACCTCATGGGGGCGGGGGCCTAATACCGGGGAGCTGTTTTTT; CDR3 protein: CASTSWGRGPNTGELFF